The 11 T cell receptor beta chains below come from one sample, sequenced in a study of OX40 agonist ivuxolimab in advanced cancers. The table came from immunoSEQ multiplex PCR; TCRdb's copy has only in-frame clones and leaves some out. There are about 62,000 clones in the sample; around 74% occur only once, and about a tenth lies in the top ten. Here the sequenced sample was CD4+ or CD8+ T cells sorted from blood, taken in a trial of the OX40 agonist ivuxolimab. These receptors were taken from an adult with an advanced solid tumor such as melanoma, head and neck, liver or kidney cancer.

The chain joins TRBV4-2 to TRBJ2-5; no definite D call. Germline lookup yields CDR1 LGHNA and CDR2 YNFKEQ. The CDR3 length is 14 residues. Trimming cost V 0 bases and J 2 bases, with 7 bases left between them. CDR3 nucleotide sequence: TGTGCCAGCAGCCAAGAAGTCGTACAAGAGACCCAGTACTTC. Residues: CASSQEVVQETQYF.

This clone has at least ten counts. The junction shows a germline mismatch at one end, possibly a read error. This chain links TRBV14 with TRBJ1-3; D uncertain. Germline CDR1 reads SGHDN; CDR2 reads FVKESK. CDR3 size: 13 residues. The CDR3 DNA reads as TGTGCCAGCAGCCAATCGAGAGGAAGCACCATATATTTT. It yields the protein CASSQSRGSTIYF.

The chain carries TRBV7-8 and TRBJ2-1; 8 bases agree with TRBD1. After removal of 10 bases from V and 6 bases from J, the junction contained 17 bases not matched to a gene. The CDR3 has 16 amino acids. CDR1 and CDR2 from the germline V gene are SGHVS and FQNEAQ. The CDR3 loop reads CATTKTTAGGFNEQFF. The CDR3 nucleotides are TGTGCCACCACTAAAACGACGGCAGGGGGCTTCAATGAGCAGTTCTTC.

This chain joins TRBV10-3 and TRBJ2-3, with D perhaps TRBD2 (5 bases). With 0 bases removed from V and 3 bases from J, the gap between germline ends came to 22 bases. Germline V gene sequence: CDR1 ENHRY, CDR2 SYGVKD. This CDR3 region has 19 residues. CDR3 nucleotide sequence: TGTGCCATCAGTGAGTCGGCAGTGTGGGGAGAAGGAGTTACAGATACGCAGTATTTT. Translating gives CAISESAVWGEGVTDTQYF.

This chain uses TRBV29-1 with TRBJ2-1; no clear D. The CDR3 loop spans 13 amino acids. Germline CDR1 is SQVTM and CDR2 is ANQGSEA. The CDR3 nucleotides read TGCTTCGTAAGTTTAGGGTCGGTCAATGAGCAGTTCTTC. Translation gives CFVSLGSVNEQFF.

V is TRBV7-9 and J is TRBJ1-2; the D gene is possibly TRBD1 (5 bases). Germline assignment: CDR1 SEHNR and CDR2 FQNEAQ (reference sequence). V was shortened by 1 base and J by 2 bases, with 14 bases between the two germline ends. The CDR3 extends over 16 amino acids. DNA for the CDR3: TGTGCCAGCAGCTTAGGGACAAACCGTGGAAACTATGGCTACACCTTC. Its translation is CASSLGTNRGNYGYTF.

The chain uses TRBV9 and TRBJ2-2, with D uncertain. The length of the CDR3 is 15 residues. Trimming cost V 0 bases and J 2 bases, with 8 bases left between them. Looked up from germline, CDR1 is SGDLS and CDR2 is YYNGEE. This chain's CDR3 is CASSVGAANTGELFF. Written as DNA, the CDR3 is TGTGCCAGCAGCGTAGGGGCAGCCAACACCGGGGAGCTGTTTTTT.

The chain links TRBV7-2 to TRBJ2-3; D is unclear. Trimming pared 6 bases from V and 4 bases from J, leaving 8 bases between. The CDR3 length is 12 residues. Germline V gene lookup returns CDR1 SGHTA and CDR2 FQGNSA. The CDR3 nucleotides read TGTGCCAGCAGTCGCAGACCAGATACGCAGTATTTT. Its translation: CASSRRPDTQYF.

This sequence joins TRBV7-8 and TRBJ2-1, with 11 bases that match TRBD2. CDR1 is SGHVS, CDR2 FQNEAQ, per germline. This CDR3 region has 18 residues. V was pared by 5 bases and J by 5 bases, with 14 bases of the junction left unmatched. CDR3 nucleotides: TGTGCCAGCAGCCCTCCCTTGCGGCTAGCGGGGGGTAACAATGAGCAGTTCTTC. This gives the protein CASSPPLRLAGGNNEQFF.

This chain uses TRBV27 with TRBJ2-7; D ambiguous. The CDR3 runs to 14 residues. The V end was cut by 4 bases, the J end by 4 bases, with 14 bases between. Germline-derived CDR1 and CDR2 are MNHEY and SMNVEV (reference sequence). CDR3 region: CASSSYSDQYEQYF. The CDR3 region has the DNA TGTGCCAGCAGTTCCTACAGCGACCAATACGAGCAGTACTTC.

The chain joins TRBV27 to TRBJ1-1, with 7 bases lining up with TRBD1. Trimming cost V 3 bases and J 8 bases; bases outside gene matches: 3. This CDR3 spans 12 amino acids. Germline-derived CDR1 and CDR2 are MNHEY and SMNVEV (reference sequence). The DNA for the CDR3 is TGTGCCAGCAGTTTCGGGGGACAGGAAGCTTTCTTT. This codes for CASSFGGQEAFF.